One sample yielded the 23 T cell receptor beta chains listed below, sequenced in a study of CD8+CD57+ T cells in acquired aplastic anemia. For CDR3 and TCR beta VDJ profiling, genomic DNA was the template used. TCRdb processed the reads anew with MiXCR; each CDR3 protein has one entry. Of about 190,000 distinct CDR3 sequences in the sample, roughly 64% were seen once. Sequencing was carried out using sorted CD4+, CD8+, or CD8+CD57+ T cells (not recorded which) from PBMCs. The receptors were gathered from a human donor with severe aplastic anemia or a healthy control (not recorded which).

The chain joins TRBV5-4 to TRBJ1-2; TRBD1 matches 7 bases. Germline values: CDR1 SGHNT, CDR2 YYREEE (reference sequence). The CDR3 has 13 residues. The ends lost 3 bases at V and 2 bases at J; junction bases unmatched: 1. This CDR3 is CASSWGQNYGYTF. CDR3 DNA sequence: TGTGCCAGCAGCTGGGGACAGAACTATGGCTACACCTTC.

This clonotype was detected many times. This rearrangement joins TRBV20-1 to TRBJ1-2, with D hard to call. Germline V gene sequence: CDR1 DFQATT, CDR2 SNEGSKA (reference sequence). V lost 4 bases and J lost 3, with 0 bases in between. The CDR3 contains 9 residues. The CDR3 reads CSANYGYTF. The CDR3 DNA follows: TGCAGTGCTAACTATGGCTACACCTTC.

With respect to this clonotype: One junction end disagrees with the germline gene, perhaps due to a read error. The CDR3, as DNA: TGCGCCAGCAGCCAACCCGACAGGGAGATATCAACTAATGGAAAACTGTTTTTT. Its protein is CASSQPDREISTNGKLFF. The chain combines TRBV4-1 with TRBJ1-4; 7 positions agree with TRBD1. CDR1 and CDR2 (germline): MGHRA, YSYEKL. The CDR3 runs to 18 residues.

Points on this clonotype: A read error may produce the germline difference seen at one junction end. The J gene is TRBJ2-1, the V gene TRBV6-2 or TRBV6-3; the match to TRBD1 covers 7 bases. The CDR3 runs 14 residues. CDR1 and CDR2 (germline): MNHEY, SVGEGT. The CDR3 region has the DNA TGTGGCAGCAGTCCAGGACAGGAGTACAATGAGCAGTTCTTC. Translated, it gives CGSSPGQEYNEQFF.

This chain links TRBV7-9 with TRBJ2-4; D may be TRBD2 (6 bases). The CDR3 loop spans 15 amino acids. In germline, CDR1 is SEHNR, CDR2 FQNEAQ (reference sequence). Trimming took 3 bases from V and 0 from J, leaving 9 bases between them. CDR3 nucleotides: TGTGCCAGCAGCTTGCGGGGACTAGCCAAAAACATTCAGTACTTC. Its protein product is CASSLRGLAKNIQYF.

This clonotype was seen many times. The CDR3 DNA reads TGTGCCAGCAGCCCCAGGGCCTACGAGCAGTACTTC. Translation: CASSPRAYEQYF. This chain joins TRBV7-9 and TRBJ2-7, with D perhaps TRBD1 (5 bases). The CDR3 spans 12 residues. Trimming removed 5 bases at V and 2 bases at J, with 7 bases between. The germline CDR1 and CDR2 sequences are SEHNR and FQNEAQ (reference sequence).

In its sample, this clonotype was seen a few times. The chain employs TRBV10-3 and TRBJ1-6, with a possible D match to TRBD1 (5 bases). CDR3 length equals 13 residues. V was trimmed by 8 bases and J by 5 bases, leaving 10 bases between them. Germline CDR1 is ENHRY and CDR2 is SYGVKD. The CDR3 sequence is CAIGAGNNSPLHF. The CDR3, as DNA: TGTGCCATCGGGGCAGGGAATAATTCACCCCTCCACTTT.

The sample holds a few counts of this clonotype. Written as DNA, the CDR3 is TGTGCCAGCAGCTTGGGAGGACAGACCAAAGAGACCCAGTACTTC. It is translated as CASSLGGQTKETQYF. The chain carries TRBV5-6 and TRBJ2-5, with TRBD1 as a possible D gene (6 bases). Trimming took 0 bases from V and 3 from J, leaving 12 bases between them. Looked up from germline, CDR1 is SGHDT and CDR2 is YYEEEE. CDR3 size: 15 residues.

This clonotype was seen a handful of times. V and J are TRBV7-9 and TRBJ2-1; 15 nucleotides align to TRBD2. V lost 4 bases and J lost 13; bases outside the gene matches: 14. CDR3 size: 17 residues. Looked up from germline, CDR1 is SEHNR and CDR2 is FQNEAQ (reference sequence). CDR3 in amino acids: CASSSPGTSGRRAEQFF. CDR3 in DNA: TGTGCCAGCAGCTCACCCGGGACTAGCGGGAGGAGGGCCGAACAGTTCTTC. The complete variable domain, with remaining parts taken from reference TRBV7-9 and TRBJ2-1, reads DTGVSQNPRHKITKRGQNVTFRCDPISEHNRLYWYRQTLGQGPEFLTYFQNEAQLEKSRLLSDRFSAERPKGSFSTLEIQRTEQGDSAMYLCASSSPGTSGRRAEQFFGPGTRLTVL.

The chain links TRBV7-6 to TRBJ2-3; D unresolved. This CDR3 region has 13 residues. The germline gives CDR1 SGHVS, CDR2 FNYEAQ. Trimming removed 5 bases at V and 2 bases at J, with 8 bases between. The CDR3 nucleotides read TGTGCCAGCAGCCGCGCGCTCACAGATACGCAGTATTTT. Translating it yields CASSRALTDTQYF.

J is TRBJ2-7 and V is TRBV6-6, with a possible D match to TRBD2 (5 bases). Trimming stripped 8 bases from V and 2 bases from J, with 13 bases between. The CDR3 contains 13 residues. Germline V CDR1 and CDR2: MNHNY, SVGAGI (reference sequence). The CDR3 region has the DNA TGTGCCAGCGGACTGGCCTTTGCCTACGAGCAGTACTTC. This codes for CASGLAFAYEQYF.

This clonotype has just a few counts. J is TRBJ2-7 and V is TRBV7-6, with D perhaps given as TRBD1 or TRBD2 (5 bases each). This CDR3 is 15 amino acids long. The germline CDR1 and CDR2 sequences are SGHVS and FNYEAQ. Trimming left V 5 bases short and J 4 bases short, with 18 bases between. The CDR3 loop reads CASSPGTALVYEQYF. CDR3 coding DNA: TGTGCCAGCAGCCCAGGGACGGCCCTTGTTTACGAGCAGTACTTC.

The rearrangement joins TRBV15 to TRBJ1-6; a possible D gene is TRBD1 (5 bases). CDR3 length: 19 residues. The germline CDR1 and CDR2 sequences are LNHNV and YYDKDF (reference sequence). Trimming stripped 2 bases from V and 7 bases from J, with 24 bases between. This CDR3 is CATSRRPTVGQMGNSPLHF. In DNA form, the CDR3 reads TGTGCCACCAGCAGACGACCGACAGTAGGACAAATGGGGAATTCACCCCTCCACTTT. Based on the CDR3 plus reference TRBV15 and TRBJ1-6, the full variable domain is DAMVIQNPRYQVTQFGKPVTLSCSQTLNHNVMYWYQQKSSQAPKLLFHYYDKDFNNEADTPDNFQSRRPNTSFCFLDIRSPGLGDTAMYLCATSRRPTVGQMGNSPLHFGNGTRLTVT.

This clonotype was seen more than once but under ten times. This sequence may be a read error, since a much larger clone differs from it by one base. The chain has TRBV9 and TRBJ2-3; 10 bases line up with TRBD2. Germline CDR1 SGDLS, CDR2 YYNGEE. V lost 1 base, J lost 0 bases, and 5 bases stayed unmatched. The CDR3 spans 17 residues. The DNA of the CDR3 is TGTGCCAGCAGCGTAACCGGACTAGCGGTTAGCACAGATACGCAGTATTTT. Translation: CASSVTGLAVSTDTQYF.

The chain has TRBV5-4 and TRBJ2-1; D possibly corresponds to TRBD2 (5 bases). Germline CDR1 reads SGHNT; CDR2 reads YYREEE (reference sequence). CDR3 length equals 12 residues. Trimming took off 2 bases at V and 7 bases at J, with 7 bases between the two ends. CDR3 sequence: CASSFPGNEQFF. The CDR3 DNA sequence: TGTGCCAGCAGCTTTCCGGGAAATGAGCAGTTCTTC.

J is TRBJ1-5 and V is TRBV19; 11 bases are a match to TRBD1. Germline loops: CDR1 LNHDA, CDR2 SQIVND (reference sequence). The CDR3 covers 13 residues. V was pared by 10 bases and J by 4 bases, with 3 bases of the junction left unmatched. The CDR3 loop reads CATGTGGNQPQHF. The CDR3 DNA follows: TGTGCCACGGGGACAGGGGGGAATCAGCCCCAGCATTTT.

This sequence joins TRBV7-9 and TRBJ2-5; 7 nucleotides line up with TRBD2. The V and J ends lost 5 bases and 8 bases, in that order; junction bases with no gene match: 20. CDR3 length equals 17 residues. Germline assignment: CDR1 SEHNR and CDR2 FQNEAQ (reference sequence). The CDR3 here is CASSRPVGGGGGKTQYF. CDR3 DNA sequence: TGTGCCAGCAGCCGTCCCGTGGGCGGGGGAGGCGGGAAAACCCAGTACTTC.

The chain uses TRBV6-6 and TRBJ1-1; TRBD1 is a possible D gene (5 bases). Germline values: CDR1 MNHNY, CDR2 SVGAGI (reference sequence). The CDR3 runs to 11 residues. The V gene lost 8 bases and the J gene lost 8 bases, with 12 bases spanning the gap. The CDR3 here is CASLRGREAFF. The CDR3 region has the DNA TGTGCCAGCTTACGGGGCCGGGAAGCTTTCTTT.

The V gene is TRBV20-1, the J gene TRBJ1-5; D not certain. Trimming pared 1 base from V and 5 bases from J, leaving 6 bases between. The CDR3 runs to 12 residues. Germline V gene lookup returns CDR1 DFQATT and CDR2 SNEGSKA (reference sequence). The CDR3 spells CSARAGDQPQHF. CDR3 bases: TGCAGTGCTAGAGCTGGTGATCAGCCCCAGCATTTT.

DNA of the CDR3: TGCAGTGCTAGAGATCCCGCTGAAGCTTTCTTT. This encodes CSARDPAEAFF. The chain employs TRBV20-1 and TRBJ1-1; D remains unclear. V was pared by 0 bases and J by 6 bases, with 5 bases between. The CDR3 consists of 11 residues. Germline assignment: CDR1 DFQATT and CDR2 SNEGSKA (reference sequence).

The V call is TRBV19, the J call TRBJ2-7; 9 bases line up with TRBD1. The CDR3 contains 13 residues. Unmatched junction bases numbered 7, after V lost 7 bases and J lost 6 bases. Germline V gene data show CDR1 as LNHDA and CDR2 as SQIVND (reference sequence). The CDR3 reads CASKGTGTSEQYF. CDR3 bases: TGTGCCAGTAAAGGGACAGGGACATCCGAGCAGTACTTC.

This clonotype was observed a handful of times. The CDR3 is CASSGQSQGREQYF. CDR3 nucleotides: TGTGCCAGCAGCGGGCAGTCACAAGGACGGGAGCAGTACTTC. The chain carries TRBV9 and TRBJ2-7; D remains unclear. The CDR3 has 14 residues. Trimming left V 3 bases short and J 7 bases short, with 17 bases between. Germline V gene sequence: CDR1 SGDLS, CDR2 YYNGEE. Using reference TRBV9 and TRBJ2-7 for the parts outside the CDR3, the full variable domain is DSGVTQTPKHLITATGQRVTLRCSPRSGDLSVYWYQQSLDQGLQFLIQYYNGEERAKGNILERFSAQQFPDLHSELNLSSLELGDSALYFCASSGQSQGREQYFGPGTRLTVT.

This sequence joins TRBV10-1 and TRBJ1-5; D remains ambiguous. Trimming pared 9 bases from V and 2 bases from J, leaving 17 bases between. CDR3 length: 15 residues. The germline CDR1 and CDR2 sequences are WNHNN and SYGVQD (reference sequence). The CDR3 region is CASRDRFRGNQPQHF. The CDR3 DNA reads TGCGCCAGTCGGGATAGGTTCCGGGGCAATCAGCCCCAGCATTTT.